This TCR beta chain originates from a study of T cells in Graves' hyperthyroidism and ophthalmopathy. General study points: Before onset, by a median of approximately 6.8 months, the model predicted ophthalmopathy. Most clonotypes expanded in the thyroid (above 0.001) were also present in blood.

Remarks on this clonotype: Its target is not known.

Researchers amplified the TCR beta CDR3 regions from RNA transcripts. With the HTBI primer set, the TCR CDR3 went through a first round of RT-PCR. TCRdb reanalysed the multiplex PCR reads using MiXCR and keeps one entry per CDR3 protein. The sample records 600,000 to 700,000 distinct CDR3 sequences, less than 45% being singletons. Uncontrolled infection, other autoimmune disease, pregnancy and lactation each barred patients from inclusion. This TCR was recovered from an adult man with Graves' disease, either hyperthyroidism or ophthalmopathy (not recorded which). Input material: peripheral blood or thyroid tissue (not recorded which).

This CDR3 is CASSRQGFGELFF. The CDR3 nucleotides are TGTGCCAGCAGCCGACAGGGATTTGGAGAACTGTTTTTT. V is TRBV11-2 and J is TRBJ1-4; TRBD1 aligns across 7 bases. The CDR3 has 13 amino acids. Germline lookup yields CDR1 SGHAT and CDR2 FQNNGV. Trimming cost V 5 bases and J 12 bases; bases outside gene matches: 9.